Each of the 27 T cell receptor beta chains below was sequenced from the same sample in a study of cytomegalovirus exposure and HLA in healthy donors. Using immunoSEQ multiplex PCR, the repertoire was profiled, and TCRdb retains in-frame clones only, with some absent. Of more than 75,000 clones in the sample, 90% to 95% are singletons; the top ten hold 0.55% to 0.75%. The sample comprised PBMCs. These receptors all stem from a man younger than 35 in good health and CMV-seronegative.

The chain combines TRBV19 with TRBJ2-1; 8 bases match TRBD2. Per the germline V gene, CDR1 is LNHDA and CDR2 is SQIVND (reference sequence). CDR3 size: 16 residues. Germline trimming cut 5 bases from V and 8 bases from J; bases unmatched to any gene: 14. The CDR3 is CASSRTGGEGWYEQFF. CDR3 DNA: TGTGCCAGTAGTCGAACCGGGGGGGAGGGATGGTATGAGCAGTTCTTC. The full variable domain, in which reference TRBV19 and TRBJ2-1 provide the parts outside the CDR3, is DGGITQSPKYLFRKEGQNVTLSCEQNLNHDAMYWYRQDPGQGLRLIYYSQIVNDFQKGDIAEGYSVSREKKESFPLTVTSAQKNPTAFYLCASSRTGGEGWYEQFFGPGTRLTVL.

The chain is built from TRBV28 and TRBJ1-3, with D possibly matching TRBD1 (6 bases). Trimming removed 4 bases at V and 7 bases at J, with 20 bases between. The germline V gene has CDR1 MDHEN and CDR2 SYDVKM. CDR3 length equals 16 residues. DNA of the CDR3: TGTGCCAGCAGTTCCGCTTCCACCCAGGGGTATAACACCATATATTTT. This encodes CASSSASTQGYNTIYF.

The count of this clone is one. The chain recombines TRBV9 with TRBJ2-2, with D perhaps matching TRBD1 (6 bases). The CDR3 runs 13 residues. CDR1 and CDR2 (germline): SGDLS, YYNGEE. The V end was cut by 3 bases, the J end by 7 bases, with 10 bases between. The DNA of the CDR3 is TGTGCCAGCAGCGCAACAGGGTTCGGGGAGCTGTTTTTT. It is translated as CASSATGFGELFF.

This rearrangement joins TRBV6-5 to TRBJ1-2; TRBD1 matches 7 bases. This CDR3 has 15 residues. The germline gives CDR1 MNHEY, CDR2 SVGAGI. Germline trimming cut 7 bases from V and 0 bases from J; bases unmatched to any gene: 8. CDR3 DNA sequence: TGTGCCAGCACGAGACAGGGCAAGGCTAACTATGGCTACACCTTC. Encoded protein: CASTRQGKANYGYTF.

This chain joins TRBV18 and TRBJ2-5, with 12 bases that match TRBD1. This CDR3 is 15 amino acids long. Germline trimming cut 6 bases from V and 5 bases from J; bases unmatched to any gene: 7. Germline V gene lookup returns CDR1 KGHSH and CDR2 LQKENI. In nucleotides, the CDR3 is TGTGCCAGCTCGTCGGGACAGGGGGCAGGTGAGACCCAGTACTTC. Translation gives CASSSGQGAGETQYF.

The CDR3 DNA reads as TGTGCCAGCAGCTCAGGGACAGGGTTAGGTGGCTACACCTTC. Translated: CASSSGTGLGGYTF. The chain employs TRBV7-2 and TRBJ1-2, with 9 nucleotides matching TRBD1. The CDR3 runs 14 residues. Germline loops: CDR1 SGHTA, CDR2 FQGNSA. V lost 4 bases to trimming and J lost 7 bases; unmatched junction nucleotides: 7.

The chain links TRBV5-1 to TRBJ2-1; tentative D call: TRBD2 (6 bases). Germline CDR1 and CDR2: SGHRS and YFSETQ. This CDR3 comprises 15 residues. V gave up 4 bases and J gave up 5 bases, with 16 bases separating them. CDR3 amino acids: CASSPAGNRNNEQFF. CDR3 nucleotides: TGCGCCAGCAGCCCGGCGGGGAACCGCAACAATGAGCAGTTCTTC.

The chain links TRBV19 to TRBJ1-1; 7 bases match TRBD1. This CDR3 region has 17 residues. CDR1 is LNHDA, CDR2 SQIVND, per germline (reference sequence). V shed 7 bases, J shed 1 base, and the junction held 15 bases outside the gene matches. CDR3 residues: CASMIDSGAGGNTEAFF. In DNA, the CDR3 is TGTGCCAGTATGATCGATTCCGGGGCAGGGGGGAACACTGAAGCTTTCTTT.

Comment on this clone: A junction end diverges from the germline sequence, so it may reflect a read error. The rearrangement joins TRBV15 to TRBJ1-1, with 7 bases identical to TRBD1. Germline CDR1 LNHNV, CDR2 YYDKDF (reference sequence). The CDR3 totals 12 residues. The CDR3 coding sequence is TGTGCCACCAGCTTTCGATCCTCGGGGACAGTTTGG. This translates into CATSFRSSGTVW.

This rearrangement joins TRBV27 to TRBJ1-2, with D unclear. V lost 8 bases, J lost 0 bases, and 13 bases lay in between. Germline assignment: CDR1 MNHEY and CDR2 SMNVEV (reference sequence). This CDR3 contains 14 residues. The CDR3 loop is CASGGWPANYGYTF. The CDR3 DNA reads as TGTGCCAGCGGAGGGTGGCCAGCTAACTATGGCTACACCTTC.

The V call is TRBV4-1, the J call TRBJ1-2; 8 nucleotides agree with TRBD1. Germline V gene data show CDR1 as MGHRA and CDR2 as YSYEKL. V lost 3 bases, J lost 7 bases, and 4 bases stayed unmatched. The CDR3 is 13 residues long. The CDR3 DNA reads TGCGCCAGCAGCCACCAGGGGGCGAGTGGCTACACCTTC. This sequence encodes CASSHQGASGYTF.

The chain uses TRBV5-1 and TRBJ1-1; D remains unclear. From germline, CDR1 is SGHRS and CDR2 YFSETQ. This CDR3 has 14 residues. Trimming cost V 4 bases and J 1 base, with 11 bases left between them. The CDR3 bases are TGCGCCAGCAGCCGGGATCCAGAGAACACTGAAGCTTTCTTT. Translation gives CASSRDPENTEAFF.

This chain connects TRBV18 to TRBJ1-1; tentative D call: TRBD1 (6 bases). Germline V gives CDR1 KGHSH, CDR2 LQKENI. The CDR3 has 15 amino acids. Trimming left V 4 bases short and J 1 base short, with 13 bases between. CDR3 bases: TGTGCCAGCTCACGGTGGACAGCCCCGAACACTGAAGCTTTCTTT. Its protein product is CASSRWTAPNTEAFF. Based on the CDR3 plus reference TRBV18 and TRBJ1-1, the full variable domain is NAGVMQNPRHLVRRRGQEARLRCSPMKGHSHVYWYRQLPEEGLKFMVYLQKENIIDESGMPKERFSAEFPKEGPSILRIQQVVRGDSAAYFCASSRWTAPNTEAFFGQGTRLTVV.

The chain recombines TRBV5-5 with TRBJ1-2; tentatively, D is TRBD1 (6 bases). Per germline, CDR1 SGHKS and CDR2 YYEKEE (reference sequence). The CDR3 spans 14 residues. Trimming took off 0 bases at V and 6 bases at J, with 12 bases between the two ends. CDR3 protein: CASSLETGWNGYTF. The CDR3 region has the DNA TGTGCCAGCAGCTTGGAGACAGGTTGGAATGGCTACACCTTC.

The chain carries TRBV5-1 and TRBJ1-6, with D possibly matching TRBD1 (6 bases). V was pared by 4 bases and J by 6 bases, with 20 bases between. The CDR3 loop spans 17 amino acids. Per the germline V gene, CDR1 is SGHRS and CDR2 is YFSETQ. The CDR3 bases are TGCGCCAGCAGCCCTGGACAGTTAAGGGCGGGTAATTCACCCCTCCACTTT. This gives the protein CASSPGQLRAGNSPLHF.

The V call is TRBV14, the J call TRBJ2-2; D call uncertain. The V gene's germline CDR1 is SGHDN and CDR2 FVKESK. The CDR3 contains 14 residues. The V and J ends lost 4 bases and 1 base respectively, with 7 bases between them. The CDR3 protein is CASSPGGNTGELFF. The CDR3 nucleotides read TGTGCCAGCAGCCCCGGCGGGAACACCGGGGAGCTGTTTTTT.

This rearrangement joins TRBV30 to TRBJ1-1; no definite D call. The V end was cut by 0 bases, the J end by 11 bases, with 13 bases between. Germline V gene sequence: CDR1 GTSNPN, CDR2 SVGIG (reference sequence). This CDR3 has 12 residues. CDR3 in amino acids: CAWSVSGEVAFF. In nucleotides, the CDR3 is TGTGCCTGGAGTGTATCTGGGGAGGTGGCTTTCTTT.

The chain recombines TRBV14 with TRBJ2-7; D gene uncertain. Germline CDR1 and CDR2: SGHDN and FVKESK. The CDR3 length is 13 residues. Trimming pared 5 bases from V and 9 bases from J, leaving 17 bases between. In DNA form, the CDR3 reads TGTGCCAGCAGCTCCACCATAAATGGCAGGCAGTACTTC. Its protein product is CASSSTINGRQYF. The whole variable domain, filled in from reference TRBV14 and TRBJ2-7, reads EAGVTQFPSHSVIEKGQTVTLRCDPISGHDNLYWYRRVMGKEIKFLLHFVKESKQDESGMPNNRFLAERTGGTYSTLKVQPAELEDSGVYFCASSSTINGRQYFGPGTRLTVT.

The chain links TRBV5-1 to TRBJ1-5, with TRBD1 matching over 9 bases. The CDR3 sequence is 16 residues long. Per germline, CDR1 SGHRS and CDR2 YFSETQ. The V gene end was trimmed by 3 bases and the J gene end by 0 bases; junction bases not matched to a gene: 4. The CDR3 DNA is TGCGCCAGCAGCTCCCGGGACAGGGATAGCAATCAGCCCCAGCATTTT. It encodes CASSSRDRDSNQPQHF. The complete variable domain, with remaining parts taken from reference TRBV5-1 and TRBJ1-5, reads KAGVTQTPRYLIKTRGQQVTLSCSPISGHRSVSWYQQTPGQGLQFLFEYFSETQRNKGNFPGRFSGRQFSNSRSEMNVSTLELGDSALYLCASSSRDRDSNQPQHFGDGTRLSIL.

This chain connects TRBV5-1 to TRBJ2-1, with TRBD2 matching 8 bases. Germline CDR1 reads SGHRS; CDR2 reads YFSETQ. The CDR3 extends over 15 amino acids. V shed 2 bases, J shed 6 bases, and the junction held 7 bases outside the gene matches. CDR3 in amino acids: CASSFGSGAINEQFF. CDR3 DNA: TGCGCCAGCAGCTTTGGTAGCGGGGCTATCAATGAGCAGTTCTTC.

The rearrangement uses TRBV6-5 and TRBJ2-1, with a possible D match to TRBD2 (6 bases). The V and J ends lost 4 bases and 1 base respectively, with 11 bases between them. The CDR3 has 15 amino acids. Germline values: CDR1 MNHEY, CDR2 SVGAGI. The chain's CDR3 is CASSSIAVSYNEQFF. The DNA of the CDR3 is TGTGCCAGCAGTTCCATAGCGGTTTCCTACAATGAGCAGTTCTTC.

The rearrangement links TRBV6-4 to TRBJ2-2; TRBD1 is a possible D gene (6 bases). This CDR3 has 15 amino acids. The V and J ends lost 6 bases and 6 bases respectively, with 17 bases between them. Germline CDR1 reads MRHNA; CDR2 reads SNTAGT. This CDR3 reads CASSPDVGGSGELFF. The CDR3 DNA reads as TGTGCCAGCAGCCCCGACGTAGGGGGTTCCGGGGAGCTGTTTTTT.

The table lists this clone with a count of one. The chain links TRBV19 to TRBJ2-2; tentatively, D is TRBD2 (5 bases). Germline lookup yields CDR1 LNHDA and CDR2 SQIVND (reference sequence). V shed 8 bases and J shed 5 bases, with 15 bases lying between them. CDR3 length: 14 residues. The CDR3 nucleotides are TGTGCCAGTTCTATCCGGGGAAAGACCGGGGAGCTGTTTTTT. This gives the protein CASSIRGKTGELFF.

The V call is TRBV7-9, the J call TRBJ2-7; 7 bases fit TRBD1. Trimming took 6 bases from V and 4 from J; bases not matched to a gene: 9. The CDR3 contains 14 residues. Germline CDR1 is SEHNR and CDR2 is FQNEAQ (reference sequence). As DNA, the CDR3 is TGTGCCAGCAGAGACAGGGCTAACGGGTACGAGCAGTACTTC. This codes for CASRDRANGYEQYF.

The chain links TRBV30 to TRBJ2-5; TRBD1 matches at 9 bases. The germline CDR1 and CDR2 sequences are GTSNPN and SVGIG (reference sequence). The trim removed 2 bases at V and 1 base at J, leaving 2 bases unmatched. This CDR3 is 14 amino acids long. The DNA of the CDR3 is TGTGCCTGGAGTACAGGGGGCATCCAAGAGACCCAGTACTTC. Its protein is CAWSTGGIQETQYF.

This clone was recorded once. The V and J genes are TRBV7-2 and TRBJ2-3; D perhaps matches TRBD1 (8 bases). CDR1 and CDR2 (germline): SGHTA, FQGNSA. Deletions cut 5 bases from V and 5 bases from J, with 17 bases between. This CDR3 has 15 amino acids. The CDR3 DNA reads TGTGCCAGCAGCATACAGGGGGGGAAGAGAGATACGCAGTATTTT. Its translation: CASSIQGGKRDTQYF. Full variable domain (rest looked up from reference TRBV7-2 and TRBJ2-3): GAGVSQSPSNKVTEKGKDVELRCDPISGHTALYWYRQSLGQGLEFLIYFQGNSAPDKSGLPSDRFSAERTGGSVSTLTIQRTQQEDSAVYLCASSIQGGKRDTQYFGPGTRLTVL.

The genes are TRBV2 and TRBJ1-2; D might be TRBD1 (5 bases). The CDR3 covers 13 residues. The germline V and J ends were trimmed by 6 bases and 7 bases, with 15 bases remaining between them. The germline gives CDR1 SNHLY, CDR2 FYNNEI. CDR3 residues: CASRAQGSSGYTF. The CDR3 region has the DNA TGTGCCAGCAGAGCCCAGGGATCTAGTGGCTACACCTTC.